The T cell receptor beta chain under discussion was sequenced for a study of CD8 T cells in ankylosing spondylitis. In this sample, this clonotype turned up many times. Its antigen remains unknown. The germline gene is not matched at one end of the junction; a read error may be the cause. Germline CDR1 is MNHEY and CDR2 is SVGAGI. This CDR3 contains 13 residues. In making TCR beta libraries, quantitative 5'-RACE with molecular barcodes was used. TCRdb ran MiXCR on the 5' RACE reads and lists one entry per CDR3 protein. The sample yields about 240,000 distinct CDR3 sequences, 8% to 9.5% seen once. The study's findings and limits: Earlier studies detected some motif variants in reactive arthritis synovial fluid and blood.

This clonotype originated in a male donor with ankylosing spondylitis or in good health (not recorded which). The sequencing sample was made of blood, either unsorted or a sorted T cell fraction (not recorded which). The chain combines TRBV6-5 with TRBJ2-1, with D unclear. CDR3 protein: CASSYGEYSEQFF. CDR3 nucleotides: TGTGCCAGCAGTTATGGAGAGTACAGTGAGCAGTTCTTC.